This is a list of T cell receptor beta chains from one sample in a study of cytomegalovirus exposure and HLA in healthy donors. Method: immunoSEQ multiplex PCR; TCRdb's copy keeps in-frame clones and lacks some. The sample comprises about 120,000 clones, more than 95% of which are singletons, and 1.5% to 2% rests with the top ten. Sequenced input: PBMCs. The source of these receptors is a man aged 18 to 30 in good health and CMV-seronegative. CDR3s include the opening cysteine and the closing phenylalanine or tryptophan.

j_call	v_call	cdr3_length	cdr3_aa
TRBJ1-5	TRBV30	13	CAWSGQHNQPQHF
TRBJ1-1	TRBV18	14	CASSPSDRGRWAFF
TRBJ2-1	TRBV7-9	13	CASSQVTENEQFF
TRBJ2-3	TRBV5-1	16	CASSLVLAGDTDTQYF
TRBJ1-5	TRBV6-5	14	CASSYSSGYQPQHF
TRBJ2-1	TRBV7-3	15	CASSLRLAAYNEQFF
TRBJ1-5	TRBV30	13	CAWSSGGNQPQHF
TRBJ2-7	TRBV19	14	CASSHSGTPYEQYF
TRBJ2-7	TRBV7-6	12	CASSLYRGEQYF
TRBJ1-1	TRBV28	15	CASSRQTAPNTEAFF
TRBJ2-7	TRBV2	12	CASSNTGREQYF
TRBJ2-2	TRBV4-1	14	CASRRLEESGELFF
TRBJ1-1	TRBV7-2	16	CASSSGVGYSSTEAFF
TRBJ2-1	TRBV28	15	CASSFIAGSYNEQFF
TRBJ2-7	TRBV7-2	14	CASSLGPHPYEQYF